This TCR beta chain was sequenced for a study of blood T cell repertoires in COVID-19. Background on the study: Specimens from acute and convalescent COVID-19 originated in the United States, Italy and Spain. In each case, the material was cDNA or gDNA derived from T cells, B-cell-depleted T cells, or PBMCs.

TCRdb keeps only in-frame clones here, not all; method: immunoSEQ multiplex PCR. The sample lists 350,000 to 400,000 clones, more than 70% occurring once. Sequenced material: peripheral blood. The clonotype originates from a young woman with COVID-19, enrolled during active disease.

For the CDR3, the DNA is TGTGCCAGCAGCTTGGTACTAGCGGGAGGTGGAACAGATACGCAGTATTTT. This gives the protein CASSLVLAGGGTDTQYF. The chain couples TRBV11-3 to TRBJ2-3; 12 bases match TRBD2. V shed 3 bases and J 3 bases; nucleotides not matched to a gene: 7. Germline V gene data show CDR1 as SGHNT and CDR2 as YENEEA. The CDR3 extends over 17 amino acids. Using reference TRBV11-3 and TRBJ2-3 for the parts outside the CDR3, the full variable domain is EAGVVQSPRYKIIEKKQPVAFWCNPISGHNTLYWYLQNLGQGPELLIRYENEEAVDDSQLPKDRFSAERLKGVDSTLKIQPAELGDSAVYLCASSLVLAGGGTDTQYFGPGTRLTVL.